This T cell receptor beta chain was documented in a study of cytomegalovirus exposure and HLA in healthy donors. Overall study context: The roughly 110 validation repertoires were reported in a later analysis to have been generated on the same platform as the roughly 670 first-cohort repertoires. The study's findings and limits: Most TCRs appeared rarely, but some public TCRs recurred in many donors. Altogether, more than 150 TCR beta chains were recorded as cytomegalovirus-associated. Reported results showed that the classifier diagnosed cytomegalovirus status with high specificity and sensitivity.

For this clone: The antigen is unknown.

This CDR3 spans 12 amino acids. Germline CDR1 and CDR2: GTSNPN and SVGIG (reference sequence). Produced via immunoSEQ multiplex PCR; TCRdb's table is partial and in-frame only. The sample yields around 200,000 clones, around 80% seen once. Input material: PBMCs. The origin of this receptor is a woman under 40 in good health and CMV-seronegative. The J gene is TRBJ1-5, the V gene TRBV30; D is uncertain. The CDR3 DNA follows: TGTGCTATGGAGGCAGGCAATCAGCCCCAGCATTTT. Its translation: CAMEAGNQPQHF.